This T cell receptor (beta chain) stems from a study of blood T cell repertoires in COVID-19. J was trimmed by 3 bases and V by 3 bases; bases with no gene match: 4. Germline CDR1 reads SGDLS; CDR2 reads YYNGEE. The CDR3 spans 14 residues. Sequenced by immunoSEQ multiplex PCR; TCRdb stores in-frame clones only, minus some. This sample carries about 280,000 clones, approximately 88% of them seen once, and the ten largest clones take less than 2.5%. The source of this sequence is a man aged 50-59 years with acute or convalescent COVID-19. Specimen: peripheral blood. V is TRBV9 and J is TRBJ1-1; TRBD1 matches 8 bases. CDR3 sequence (DNA): TGTGCCAGCAGCGCCAGGGGGCGCGACACTGAAGCTTTCTTT. Translating it yields CASSARGRDTEAFF.